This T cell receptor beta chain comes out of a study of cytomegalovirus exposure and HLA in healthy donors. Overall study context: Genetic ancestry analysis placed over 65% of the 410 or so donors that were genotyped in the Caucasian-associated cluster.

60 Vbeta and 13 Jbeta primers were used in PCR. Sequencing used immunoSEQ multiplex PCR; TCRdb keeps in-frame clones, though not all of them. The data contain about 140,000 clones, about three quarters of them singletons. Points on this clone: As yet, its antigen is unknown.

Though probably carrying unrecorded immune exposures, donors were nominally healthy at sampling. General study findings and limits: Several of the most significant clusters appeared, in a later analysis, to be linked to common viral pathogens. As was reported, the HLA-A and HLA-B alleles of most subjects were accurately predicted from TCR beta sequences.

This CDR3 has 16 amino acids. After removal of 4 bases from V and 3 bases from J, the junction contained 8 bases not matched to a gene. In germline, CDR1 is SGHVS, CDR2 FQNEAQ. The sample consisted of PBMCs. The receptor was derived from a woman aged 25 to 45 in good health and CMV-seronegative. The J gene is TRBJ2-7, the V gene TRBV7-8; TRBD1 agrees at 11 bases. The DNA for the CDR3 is TGTGCCAGCAGCTACTCTGTAGGGACAGGGGGCTACGAGCAGTACTTC. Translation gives CASSYSVGTGGYEQYF.